This T cell receptor beta chain was documented in a study of human T cells and chemical hapten exposure. Specified time point: patch test 2, 6 weeks after DPC sensitization. Treatment denoted: therapeutic diphenylcyclopropenone sensitization with weekly scalp DPC. The study enrolled 18 to 70-year-old alopecia patients suitable for DPC. MiXCR, run by TCRdb on the RACE reads, gives a single entry per CDR3 protein. This table has roughly 120,000 distinct CDR3 sequences, roughly a tenth appearing once. This CDR3 contains 13 residues. Trimming stripped 6 bases from V and 7 bases from J, with 16 bases between. This clonotype was counted at least ten times.

This TCR came from a woman in her thirties or forties with alopecia areata. Some clones in this sample may be carry-over from other donors' samples. The chain uses TRBV12-3 or TRBV12-4 and TRBJ2-7; a weak D match, TRBD2 (5 bases). This specimen was whole blood, taken in connection with sensitization to the hapten diphenylcyclopropenone (DPC). DNA of the CDR3: TGTGCCAGCAGACGGGGTATAACGGGGGAGCAGTACTTC. The encoded protein is CASRRGITGEQYF.